The table lists the clone carrying this TCR beta chain with a few counts. The data were taken from a study of molecular identifiers for immune sequencing clone quantification. Overall study: Replicate RNA came from roughly 18,000 or 92,000 naive CD8 cells and was split five ways, and four parts were sequenced.

TCRdb used MiXCR to reprocess the PCR reads, holding one entry per CDR3 protein. Of approximately 90,000 distinct CDR3 sequences in the sample, 24% were seen once. CDR1 is SQVTM, CDR2 ANQGSEA, per germline. This CDR3 comprises 10 residues. The germline V and J ends were trimmed by 3 bases and 16 bases, with 12 bases remaining between them. V gene TRBV29-1 combines with J gene TRBJ1-4; D perhaps matches TRBD1 (6 bases). Sequencing was carried out using naive CD8+ T cells from blood, with Jurkat cell RNA spiked in. Subset given: FACS-sorted CD8+CD4-CCR7+CD45RA+ naive T cells. This clonotype was obtained from a human donor in good health. Some libraries in this study had Jurkat cell RNA spiked in. This chain's CDR3 is CSVDGGGRFF. For the CDR3, the DNA is TGCAGCGTTGATGGAGGGGGGAGGTTTTTT.